The rows below give T cell receptor beta chains drawn from one sample of a study of breast tumors, draining lymph nodes, adjacent tissues. One entry per CDR3 protein results from TCRdb running MiXCR on the multiplex PCR reads. In the table there are more than 20,000 distinct CDR3 sequences, 50% of which are singletons. The sample was breast tumor tissue. The receptors come from a female donor with breast cancer. Some clones in this sample may be carry-over from other donors' samples. The CDR3 runs from the conserved cysteine through the conserved F or W. The order of the fields is CDR3 DNA, CDR3 protein, V gene, D gene, J gene, clone size. The D gene is left open where the match is weak. The listing skips clone size in some rows; elsewhere it reads once, few, many or a size class.

TGTGCCACCAGTGAAGGGGGGACCAATAATTCACCCCTCCACTTT	CATSEGGTNNSPLHF	TRBV24-1	NA	TRBJ1-6	NA
NA	CASSLGDRDVEKLFFGSRTQYF	TRBV11-2	NA	TRBJ2-5	NA
TGTGCCAGCAGTGTTGGGCGGGCCGGGGGGAATGAGCAGTTCTTC	CASSVGRAGGNEQFF	TRBV6-1	TRBD2	TRBJ2-1	many
TGTGCCAGCAGCGTAGCCGGGGAGGGGTACAAGCAGTACTTC	CASSVAGEGYKQYF	TRBV9	TRBD2	TRBJ2-7	NA
TGTGCCAGCAGCTTGACAGGGGCCCCGCAGTACTTC	CASSLTGAPQYF	TRBV7-3	TRBD1	TRBJ2-7	NA
TGTGCCACCAGCAGCTTAGAGACAGGACAGCCCCAGCATTTT	CATSSLETGQPQHF	TRBV15	NA	TRBJ1-5	NA
TGTGCCAGCAGCCCGGCGGGACAGGGGGCAGGGGAGCAGTACTTC	CASSPAGQGAGEQYF	TRBV11-3	TRBD1	TRBJ2-7	NA
TGTGCCATCAGGAGAACTGGAAACACCATATATTTT	CAIRRTGNTIYF	TRBV10-3	NA	TRBJ1-3	NA
TGTGCCAGCAGTCGACAGGAAAGCAATCAGCCCCAGCATTTT	CASSRQESNQPQHF	TRBV12-3/TRBV12-4	NA	TRBJ1-5	medium-sized
TGCAGTGCCGTACGAGGGGACTCACCGGCCTACGAGCAGTACTTC	CSAVRGDSPAYEQYF	TRBV20-1	NA	TRBJ2-7	NA
TGCGCCAGCAGCTTGAACAGGGGTAATGAAAAACTGTTTTTT	CASSLNRGNEKLFF	TRBV5-1	TRBD1	TRBJ1-4	many
TGCAGTGCTAGTAGTTCGGAACTAGCGCAGTATTTT	CSASSSELAQYF	TRBV20-1	NA	TRBJ2-3	NA
TGCGCCAGCTCACCTGAGAGCTCCTACAATGAGTCCGGAATTGGGGGGACCCAGTACTTC	CASSPESSYNESGIGGTQYF	TRBV10-2	NA	TRBJ2-5	NA
TGCAGCGCCGCCGGACTAGCGGGAGGGGTGGAGTCCTACGAGCAGTACTTC	CSAAGLAGGVESYEQYF	TRBV29-1	TRBD2	TRBJ2-7	NA
TGTGCCAGCAGTCCCGGCCACACCGGGGAGCTGTTTTTT	CASSPGHTGELFF	TRBV6-5	NA	TRBJ2-2	many
TGTGCCACCAGTGACAGCGGACAGAGATTACATGGCTACACCTTC	CATSDSGQRLHGYTF	TRBV24-1	NA	TRBJ1-2	many
TGTGCCAGCAGACCTTTTATGGACGGAAACACTGAAGCTTTCTTT	CASRPFMDGNTEAFF	TRBV6-6	NA	TRBJ1-1	few
TGTGCCACCGGGTCCGGGACTAGCGACGAGCAGTACTTC	CATGSGTSDEQYF	TRBV15	TRBD2	TRBJ2-7	NA
TGTGCCAGCAGCTTCACTAGCGGGAGGACCAATGAGCAGTTCTTC	CASSFTSGRTNEQFF	TRBV9	TRBD2	TRBJ2-1	NA
TGCAGTGCTAGGACAGGGGGCCAAACCACCTTCTACACCTTC	CSARTGGQTTFYTF	TRBV20-1	TRBD1	TRBJ1-2	NA
TGCAGTGCTAGGCCGCTAGGGGGGCGGGCCTATGACTACACCTTC	CSARPLGGRAYDYTF	TRBV20-1	NA	TRBJ1-2	few
TGCAGTGCTACGGGGACGCACTATGGCTACACCTTC	CSATGTHYGYTF	TRBV20-1	NA	TRBJ1-2	many
TGCAGTGCCCTTCGAGCGTTCGATACGCAGTATTTT	CSALRAFDTQYF	TRBV20-1	NA	TRBJ2-3	NA
TGTGCCAGCAGCCTAGGGTTTTATCAGCCCCAGCATTTT	CASSLGFYQPQHF	TRBV9	NA	TRBJ1-5	NA
TGTGCCCCCAGCGACAGCAACTATGGCTACACCTTC	CAPSDSNYGYTF	TRBV24-1	NA	TRBJ1-2	NA
TGTGCCAGCAGCTTGGAGCAGGGTGGAGAAAAACTGTTTTTT	CASSLEQGGEKLFF	TRBV7-6	NA	TRBJ1-4	medium-sized
TGTGCCAGCAGTTACTCTGGGTCCTCCCAAGAGACCCAGTACTTC	CASSYSGSSQETQYF	TRBV6-5	NA	TRBJ2-5	many
TGTGCCAGCAGTGTCCGGGACTCCCTTAAGTTTTTT	CASSVRDSLKFF	TRBV28	NA	TRBJ2-2	many
TGTGCCAGCAGCGAAGGACTAGCGGGGACCTACGAGCCGTACTTC	CASSEGLAGTYEPYF	TRBV9	TRBD2	TRBJ2-7	few
TGTGCCAGTAGTATAAGGGGGGACAGCTCCTACAATGAGCAGTTCTTC	CASSIRGDSSYNEQFF	TRBV19	NA	TRBJ2-1	many
TGTGCCAGCAGTCATACTAGCAGGCAAGAGACCCAGTACTTC	CASSHTSRQETQYF	TRBV12-3/TRBV12-4	NA	TRBJ2-5	many
TGTGCCACCAGTGATTTTTACCGGGAGGCCCTTAGCACAGATACGCAGTATTTT	CATSDFYREALSTDTQYF	TRBV24-1	TRBD2	TRBJ2-3	many
TGCGCCAGCAGCCAGGACTTAAGGCAGTTTTTCACAGATACGCAGTATTTT	CASSQDLRQFFTDTQYF	TRBV4-3	NA	TRBJ2-3	medium-sized
TGTGCCAGCAGCTTGGATAGGAATAGCGGGATTAGCGGGGAGCTGTTTTTT	CASSLDRNSGISGELFF	TRBV5-5	TRBD2	TRBJ2-2	NA
TGTGCCAGCAGTTTAGCGTCGCATCAGCCCCAGCATTTT	CASSLASHQPQHF	TRBV12-3/TRBV12-4	NA	TRBJ1-5	NA
TGTGCCAGCAGCTTAGAGTATGGACTAGCGACCGCCTACGAGCAGTACTTC	CASSLEYGLATAYEQYF	TRBV7-8	TRBD2	TRBJ2-7	NA
TGTGCCAGCAGTGAACGGGGGTTTAGAGAAGCTTTCTTT	CASSERGFREAFF	TRBV6-1	NA	TRBJ1-1	few
TGTGCCATCGCCGTGTCGGCGGGGAACACTGAAGCTTTCTTT	CAIAVSAGNTEAFF	TRBV10-3	NA	TRBJ1-1	many
TGTGCCAGCAGTGACTGGGGACTAGCGGACAATGAGCAGTTCTTC	CASSDWGLADNEQFF	TRBV6-1	TRBD2	TRBJ2-1	NA
TGTGCCAGCAGCGAGAGGGCCGGCCAGCATTTT	CASSERAGQHF	TRBV7-2	NA	TRBJ1-5	NA
TGTGCCAGCAGTTTCACGCGTGGCGGGGAGCTGTTTTTT	CASSFTRGGELFF	TRBV6-2/TRBV6-3	NA	TRBJ2-2	many
TGTGTCAGCTCACCAGGGCAGGAGGACAATCAGCCCCAGCATTTT	CVSSPGQEDNQPQHF	TRBV18	NA	TRBJ1-5	NA
TGCAGCGTCGTAACAGGGGAGGGTGGCTACACCTTC	CSVVTGEGGYTF	TRBV29-1	TRBD1	TRBJ1-2	few